This T cell receptor (beta chain) was identified in a study of blood T cell repertoires in COVID-19. Background on the study: Sites in the United States, Italy and Spain provided acute and convalescent COVID-19 samples.

The CDR3 runs to 16 residues. With V trimmed by 6 bases and J by 3 bases, 12 bases remained unmatched. Germline V CDR1 and CDR2: MDHEN, SYDVKM. All recovered Cohort 3 donors got two negative PCRs, got clearance, or saw symptom resolution. Only in-frame clones appear in the TCRdb table, and some are missing; sequencing was by immunoSEQ multiplex PCR. The sample records about 230,000 clones, about nine tenths being singletons. Sample: PBMCs or T cells enriched from blood (not recorded which). The clonotype originates from a man aged 18 to 29 who had recovered from COVID-19. The J gene is TRBJ2-7, the V gene TRBV28, with 9 bases matching TRBD2. CDR3 sequence (DNA): TGTGCCAGCAGCTCTGCCGCGGCTAGCGGGAACTACGAGCAGTACTTC. Translation gives CASSSAAASGNYEQYF. The full variable domain, with the rest looked up from reference TRBV28 and TRBJ2-7, is DVKVTQSSRYLVKRTGEKVFLECVQDMDHENMFWYRQDPGLGLRLIYFSYDVKMKEKGDIPEGYSVSREKKERFSLILESASTNQTSMYLCASSSAAASGNYEQYFGPGTRLTVT.